A selection of T cell receptor beta chains follows, all from one sample in a study of Graves' ophthalmopathy and Graves' hyperthyroidism. One entry per CDR3 protein, called by TCRdb with MiXCR from the multiplex PCR reads. The table has over 150,000 distinct CDR3 sequences, about 40% seen once. The specimen was peripheral blood. Receptors were obtained from a woman aged 40 to 50 with Graves' ophthalmopathy. Each CDR3 is given with its conserved first and last residue. The order of the fields is J gene, D gene, clone size, V gene, CDR3 protein, CDR3 DNA. A D gene is named only where the DNA matches it firmly. Clone size is stated in some rows and not others, as once, few, many or a class when expanded.

>TRBJ1-5|.|.|TRBV28
CASSLSGGSNQPQHF
TGTGCCAGCAGTTTATCGGGGGGTAGCAATCAGCCCCAGCATTTT
>TRBJ1-1|.|many|TRBV12-3/TRBV12-4
CASSSFLNTEAFF
TGTGCCAGCAGCTCTTTCTTGAACACTGAAGCTTTCTTT
>TRBJ2-2|.|.|TRBV7-3
CASRERGIGELFF
TGTGCCAGCAGGGAGAGGGGGATCGGGGAGCTGTTTTTT
>TRBJ2-7|TRBD1|many|TRBV29-1
CSVESGQGGHEQYF
TGCAGCGTTGAATCGGGACAGGGAGGGCACGAGCAGTACTTC
>TRBJ2-5|.|many|TRBV6-2/TRBV6-3
CASSKRGQLLQETQYF
TGTGCCAGCAGTAAACGAGGACAGTTACTCCAAGAGACCCAGTACTTC
>TRBJ2-7|.|many|TRBV29-1
CSGTNLYGEINEQYF
TGCAGCGGGACGAACCTATATGGGGAGATAAACGAGCAGTACTTC
>TRBJ1-2|.|.|TRBV6-2/TRBV6-3
CASSYSETGNYGYTF
TGTGCCAGCAGTTACTCAGAAACAGGGAACTATGGCTACACCTTC
>TRBJ1-5|.|many|TRBV6-1
CASRTYGNQPQHF
TGTGCCAGCAGAACCTATGGCAATCAGCCCCAGCATTTT
>TRBJ1-5|.|many|TRBV2
CASKNRVGNQPQHF
TGTGCCAGCAAGAACAGGGTTGGCAATCAGCCCCAGCATTTT
>TRBJ2-7|.|many|TRBV6-2/TRBV6-3
CASRNGATLSYEQYF
TGTGCCAGCAGAAACGGGGCAACTCTCTCCTACGAGCAGTACTTC
>TRBJ2-2|TRBD2|many|TRBV5-6
CASSWAGLENTGELFF
TGTGCCAGCAGCTGGGCCGGACTAGAGAACACCGGGGAGCTGTTTTTT
>TRBJ1-5|.|few|TRBV28
CASIHGGRNQPQHF
TGTGCCAGCATCCATGGGGGGCGCAATCAGCCCCAGCATTTT
>TRBJ2-2|TRBD2|few|TRBV6-1
CASSDGFSGGSTGELFF
TGTGCCAGCAGTGATGGATTTTCGGGAGGTAGCACCGGGGAGCTGTTTTTT
>TRBJ2-7|.|.|TRBV29-1
CSATGSGLKDEQYF
TGCAGCGCCACAGGTAGCGGACTCAAGGACGAGCAGTACTTC
>TRBJ2-5|TRBD1|.|TRBV28
CASTWDRGQETQYF
TGTGCCAGCACCTGGGACAGGGGGCAAGAGACCCAGTACTTC
>TRBJ1-1|.|many|TRBV6-1
CASSEGREDTEAFF
TGTGCCAGCAGTGAAGGAAGGGAGGACACTGAAGCTTTCTTT
>TRBJ1-3|.|many|TRBV15
CATSRDSAGVGNTIYF
TGTGCCACCAGCAGAGATTCGGCAGGGGTGGGAAACACCATATATTTT
>TRBJ1-5|.|many|TRBV2
CASNQVIEQPQHF
TGTGCCAGCAACCAGGTAATCGAGCAGCCCCAGCATTTT
>TRBJ2-7|.|.|TRBV19
CASSTRGALPYEQYF
TGTGCCAGTAGTACCCGAGGCGCTCTCCCCTACGAGCAGTACTTC
>TRBJ1-5|.|many|TRBV30
CAWSNRGDQPQHF
TGTGCCTGGAGTAATCGGGGGGATCAGCCCCAGCATTTT
>TRBJ2-7|TRBD2|many|TRBV4-2
CASSPEVAGGQSEQYF
TGTGCCAGCAGCCCGGAGGTCGCGGGGGGGCAGAGCGAGCAGTACTTC
>TRBJ1-1|.|many|TRBV20-1
CSASHVGGTEAFF
TGCAGTGCTAGTCACGTGGGCGGGACTGAAGCTTTCTTT
>TRBJ1-1|TRBD1|many|TRBV19
CASRKAGTGGVNTEAFF
TGTGCCAGTAGGAAAGCCGGGACAGGGGGCGTGAACACTGAAGCTTTCTTT
>TRBJ2-5|.|few|TRBV6-5
CASSFRPGETQYF
TGTGCCAGCAGTTTTAGACCAGGAGAGACCCAGTACTTC
>TRBJ1-6|.|many|TRBV7-2
CASSLGGGPANSPLHF
TGTGCCAGCAGCTTAGGGGGAGGACCGGCTAATTCACCCCTCCACTTT
>TRBJ1-1|.|many|TRBV29-1
CSVGPQGNTEAFF
TGCAGCGTTGGGCCGCAGGGGAACACTGAAGCTTTCTTT